The 13 T cell receptor beta chains below were found in one sample sequenced in a study of OX40 agonist ivuxolimab in advanced cancers. Repertoires were generated with immunoSEQ multiplex PCR, while TCRdb's copy carries only in-frame clones and drops some. The profile shows around 11,000 clones, around 73% of them singletons. Sample: CD4+ or CD8+ T cells sorted from blood, taken in a trial of the OX40 agonist ivuxolimab. The source is an adult with an advanced solid tumor such as melanoma, head and neck, liver or kidney cancer.

The gene calls are TRBV29-1 and TRBJ2-3; D is unclear. Trimming stripped 3 bases from V and 1 base from J, with 14 bases between. The germline V gene has CDR1 SQVTM and CDR2 ANQGSEA. The CDR3 has 15 residues. DNA of the CDR3: TGCAGCGTTGACCCCCTGGGTGTTGGCACAGATACGCAGTATTTT. It encodes CSVDPLGVGTDTQYF.

The chain couples TRBV10-3 to TRBJ2-3; a weak D match, TRBD2 (5 bases). CDR3 length equals 17 residues. Trimming removed 0 bases at V and 0 bases at J, with 13 bases between. Germline V gives CDR1 ENHRY, CDR2 SYGVKD. This CDR3 is CAISESSGETSTDTQYF. Here the CDR3 DNA reads TGTGCCATCAGTGAGTCGAGTGGGGAGACTAGCACAGATACGCAGTATTTT.

The table lists this clone with a few counts. This chain joins TRBV6-1 and TRBJ1-5; D may be TRBD1 (6 bases). Trimming pared 2 bases from V and 4 bases from J, leaving 18 bases between. Looked up from germline, CDR1 is MNHNS and CDR2 is SASEGT. The CDR3 length is 17 residues. The CDR3 DNA reads as TGTGCCAGCAGTGAAATCCGACAGGTTCACGGAAATCAGCCCCAGCATTTT. Translation: CASSEIRQVHGNQPQHF.

The V call is TRBV4-1, the J call TRBJ1-1; D possibly corresponds to TRBD1 (6 bases). The CDR3 totals 15 residues. The V gene's germline CDR1 is MGHRA and CDR2 YSYEKL. V lost 4 bases and J 1 base, leaving 13 bases between the germline ends. In nucleotides, the CDR3 is TGCGCCAGCAGCCTGCACAGGGTAGGGAACACTGAAGCTTTCTTT. Translating gives CASSLHRVGNTEAFF.

CDR3 sequence: CATEDREGSYEQYF. The DNA of the CDR3 is TGTGCCACTGAAGACAGGGAAGGTTCCTACGAGCAGTACTTC. J is TRBJ2-7 and V is TRBV7-3, with TRBD1 matching 7 bases. Trimming at V came to 10 bases and at J to 1 base, leaving 10 bases not matched to a gene. Germline V gene lookup returns CDR1 SGHTA and CDR2 FQGTGA. The CDR3 covers 14 residues.

This chain joins TRBV5-5 and TRBJ1-1, with a tentative D call TRBD1 (5 bases). The CDR3 has 13 residues. Germline lookup yields CDR1 SGHKS and CDR2 YYEKEE (reference sequence). Trimming shortened V by 0 bases and J by 4 bases, and 7 bases separated the two germline ends. CDR3 amino acids: CASSLGGATEAFF. In DNA form, the CDR3 reads TGTGCCAGCAGCTTGGGAGGGGCCACTGAAGCTTTCTTT.

V gene TRBV6-1 combines with J gene TRBJ1-1; D unresolved. The CDR3 runs to 14 residues. The ends were cut back, 5 bases at V and 1 base at J, with 11 bases in the middle. CDR1 is MNHNS and CDR2 is SASEGT in the germline V gene. The CDR3 coding sequence is TGTGCCAGCAGTTTGACCCCAGGGAACACTGAAGCTTTCTTT. It encodes CASSLTPGNTEAFF.

This clone was detected only a few times. The chain recombines TRBV6-1 with TRBJ2-1, with D unclear. V lost 8 bases to trimming and J lost 5 bases, with 16 bases between them. The germline V gene has CDR1 MNHNS and CDR2 SASEGT. This CDR3 contains 14 residues. CDR3 sequence reads: CASSEYNQNNEQFF. The CDR3 nucleotides are TGTGCCAGCTCCGAATATAACCAAAACAATGAGCAGTTCTTC.

The chain joins TRBV7-6 to TRBJ1-6; possibly TRBD1 for D (5 bases). The V gene's germline CDR1 is SGHVS and CDR2 FNYEAQ. V was cut by 5 bases and J by 10 bases, with 15 bases left in between. CDR3 length: 14 amino acids. In DNA, the CDR3 is TGTGCCAGCAGCCCCCCCGGGGCAGGGTCACCCCTCCACTTT. It encodes CASSPPGAGSPLHF.

This chain connects TRBV6-6 to TRBJ2-2; unclear D gene. Germline CDR1 reads MNHNY; CDR2 reads SVGAGI (reference sequence). Between the trimmed V and J ends, which lost 2 bases and 1 base, there was a span of 8 bases. The CDR3 length is 15 residues. In DNA, the CDR3 is TGTGCCAGCAGTTACATCTTGGGGAACACCGGGGAGCTGTTTTTT. Its translation is CASSYILGNTGELFF.

The chain couples TRBV27 to TRBJ2-7; D tentatively reads TRBD1 or TRBD2 (5 bases each). V dropped 5 bases and J dropped 0 bases, with 17 bases sitting between them. CDR1 MNHEY and CDR2 SMNVEV come from the germline V gene (reference sequence). The CDR3 loop spans 16 amino acids. The CDR3 reads CASSPSSGLYSYEQYF. The CDR3 DNA is TGTGCCAGCAGTCCTTCGTCGGGGCTTTACTCCTACGAGCAGTACTTC.

The chain joins TRBV28 to TRBJ2-1; no firm D call. Trimming removed 11 bases at V and 2 bases at J, with 16 bases between. Per the germline V gene, CDR1 is MDHEN and CDR2 is SYDVKM. The CDR3 spans 14 residues. The CDR3 loop is CAYKSPGPYNEQFF. CDR3 nucleotides: TGTGCCTATAAATCCCCCGGCCCCTACAATGAGCAGTTCTTC.

This clone was recorded only once. The chain has TRBV28 and TRBJ2-5, with D perhaps matching TRBD2 (5 bases). Per the germline V gene, CDR1 is MDHEN and CDR2 is SYDVKM. With 3 bases removed from V and 5 bases from J, the gap between germline ends came to 10 bases. There are 13 residues in the CDR3. This CDR3 reads CASSFESGETQYF. The CDR3 coding sequence is TGTGCCAGCAGTTTCGAGTCGGGGGAGACCCAGTACTTC.